This T cell receptor (beta chain) was recorded in a study of tumor and adjacent non-tumor tissue in lung cancer. Study in general: Patients comprised roughly 12 adenocarcinoma, a couple of squamous cell carcinoma and 1 small cell lung cancer. Each sample yielded roughly 4 million productive TCRbeta reads on average.

The template was RNA from unsorted bulk tissue. More than 3 cm separated this lung sample from the edge of the tumor. Germline lookup yields CDR1 WSHSY and CDR2 SAAADI. The CDR3 has 14 amino acids. The library came from three nested PCR rounds adapted from ARM-PCR protocols. TCRdb called the multiplex PCR reads again in MiXCR, with one record for every CDR3 protein. The repertoire has about 90,000 distinct CDR3 sequences, more than 75% of them found once; the top ten carry less than 25%. The sample holds one count of this clonotype. Germline is not matched at one junction end, which may reflect a read error.

This clonotype was sampled from a woman aged 45 to 65 with non-small cell lung cancer. The sequencing sample was made of distant non-tumor lung tissue. The V call is TRBV10-2, the J call TRBJ2-7; a possible D gene is TRBD1 (5 bases). CDR3 region: CAGSDGWGYYEQYF. In DNA form, the CDR3 reads TGCGCCGGCAGTGACGGGTGGGGCTACTACGAACAGTACTTC.